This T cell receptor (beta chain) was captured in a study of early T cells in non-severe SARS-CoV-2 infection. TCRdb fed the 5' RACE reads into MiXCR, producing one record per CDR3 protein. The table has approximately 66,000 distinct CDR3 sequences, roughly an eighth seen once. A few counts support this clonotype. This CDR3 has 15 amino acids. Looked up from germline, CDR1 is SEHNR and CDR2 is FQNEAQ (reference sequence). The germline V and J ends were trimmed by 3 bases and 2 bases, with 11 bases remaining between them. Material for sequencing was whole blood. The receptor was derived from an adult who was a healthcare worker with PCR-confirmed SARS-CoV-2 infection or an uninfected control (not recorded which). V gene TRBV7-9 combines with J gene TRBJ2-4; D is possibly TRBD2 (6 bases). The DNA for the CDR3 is TGTGCCAGCAGCTTCTCCGGGACTCCCAAAAACATTCAGTACTTC. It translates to CASSFSGTPKNIQYF.